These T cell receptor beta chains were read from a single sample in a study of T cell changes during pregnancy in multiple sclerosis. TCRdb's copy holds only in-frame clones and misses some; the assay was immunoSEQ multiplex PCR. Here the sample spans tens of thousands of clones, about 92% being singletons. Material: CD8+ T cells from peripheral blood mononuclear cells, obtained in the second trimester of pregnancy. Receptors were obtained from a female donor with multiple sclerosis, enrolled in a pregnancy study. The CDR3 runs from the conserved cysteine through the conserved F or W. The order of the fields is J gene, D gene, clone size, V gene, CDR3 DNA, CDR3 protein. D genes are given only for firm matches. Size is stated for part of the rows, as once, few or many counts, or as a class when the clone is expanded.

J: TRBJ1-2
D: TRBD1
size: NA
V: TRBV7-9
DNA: TGTGCCAGCAACAGTGTCCCGGGACAGGGTCCATGGAAGGATGGCTACACCTTC
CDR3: CASNSVPGQGPWKDGYTF

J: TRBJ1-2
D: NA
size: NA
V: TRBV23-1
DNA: TGCGCCAGCGGTGCAGCGGGGGTCAACTATGGCTACACCTTC
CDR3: CASGAAGVNYGYTF

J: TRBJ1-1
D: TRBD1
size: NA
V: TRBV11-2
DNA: TGTGCCAGCAGCTGGGTTCCAGGGGGCACTGAAGCTTTCTTT
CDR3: CASSWVPGGTEAFF

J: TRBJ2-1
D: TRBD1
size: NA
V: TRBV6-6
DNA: TGTGCCAGCAGTCAGGACAGGGTGCCTTACAATGAGCAGTTCTTC
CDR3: CASSQDRVPYNEQFF

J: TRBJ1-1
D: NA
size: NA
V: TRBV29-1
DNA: TGCAGCATGAGTGGTGGGGGGGAAGCTTTCTTT
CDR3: CSMSGGGEAFF

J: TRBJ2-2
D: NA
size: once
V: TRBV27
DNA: TGTGCCAGCAGTTTTCGGGCTAGCGCCGGGGAGCTGTTTTTT
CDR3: CASSFRASAGELFF

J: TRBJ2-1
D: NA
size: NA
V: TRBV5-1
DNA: TGCGCCAGCAGCTTATCAACCCGGGGTTTTTACAATGAGCAGTTCTTC
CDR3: CASSLSTRGFYNEQFF

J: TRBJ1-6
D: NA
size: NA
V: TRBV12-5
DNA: TGTGCTAGTGGTCCCCTCGAGCATTCACCCCTCCACTTT
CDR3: CASGPLEHSPLHF

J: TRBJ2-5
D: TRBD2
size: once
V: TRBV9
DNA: TGTGCCAGCAGCCCTGGACTAGCGGGGAGCGAGACCCAGTACTTC
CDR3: CASSPGLAGSETQYF

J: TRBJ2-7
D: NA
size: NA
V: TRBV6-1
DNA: TGTGCCAGCAGCGGCGGACAGCCCGAAGACTCCTACTTC
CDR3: CASSGGQPEDSYF

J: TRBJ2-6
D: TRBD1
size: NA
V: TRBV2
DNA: TGTGCCAGCCAGGGCTTTTGGCAGGGGGACTCTGGGGCCAACGTCCTGACTTTC
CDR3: CASQGFWQGDSGANVLTF

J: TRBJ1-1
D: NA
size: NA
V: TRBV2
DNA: TGTGCCAGCAGTGAGTTTAGAGAAATGAACACTGAAGCTTTCTTT
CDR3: CASSEFREMNTEAFF

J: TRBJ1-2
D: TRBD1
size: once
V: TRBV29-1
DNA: TGCAGCGTACTACTCCCGGGACAGGGATTTAACTATGGCTACACCTTC
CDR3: CSVLLPGQGFNYGYTF

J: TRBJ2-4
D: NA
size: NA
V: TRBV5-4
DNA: TGTGCCAGCTCCTCCGGAAGGGGCGAAATAGCCAAAAACATTCAGTACTTC
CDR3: CASSSGRGEIAKNIQYF

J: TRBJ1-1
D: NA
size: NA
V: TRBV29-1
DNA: TGCAGCGTTGAAGACAGGGAACGATCCCGTACGAACACTGAAGCTTTCTTT
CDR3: CSVEDRERSRTNTEAFF

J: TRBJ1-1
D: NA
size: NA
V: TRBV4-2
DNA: TGTGCCAGCAGCCAAGCTGAGGGTAGAGTCACTGAAGCTTTCTTT
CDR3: CASSQAEGRVTEAFF

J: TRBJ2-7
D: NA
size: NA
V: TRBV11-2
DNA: TGTGCCAGCAGCTTAGCACGGGACAACCTCTACGAGCAGTACTTC
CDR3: CASSLARDNLYEQYF

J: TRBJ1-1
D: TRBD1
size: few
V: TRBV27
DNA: TGTGCCAGCAGTCACGAGGGACAGTTCAGCGGTGAAGCTTTCTTT
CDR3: CASSHEGQFSGEAFF

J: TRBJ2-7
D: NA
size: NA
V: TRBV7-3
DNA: TGTGCCAGCAGCTTAACGGGAGGAGGGGACGAGCAGTACTTC
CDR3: CASSLTGGGDEQYF

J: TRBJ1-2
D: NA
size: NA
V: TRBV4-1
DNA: TGCGCCAGCAGCCAGACTCGGGACAATTACTATGGCTACACCTTC
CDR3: CASSQTRDNYYGYTF

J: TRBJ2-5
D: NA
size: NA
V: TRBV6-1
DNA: TGTGCCAGCAGTCCCCCCGCGGGGCGAGGGGAGACCCAGTACTTC
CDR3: CASSPPAGRGETQYF

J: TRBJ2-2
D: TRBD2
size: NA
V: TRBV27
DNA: TGTGCCAGCAGTTTAACCTGGACTAGCGCGAACACCGGGGAGCTGTTTTTT
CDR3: CASSLTWTSANTGELFF

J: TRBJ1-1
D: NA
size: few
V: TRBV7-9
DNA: TGTGCCAGCAGCCGTTGGGGGGGCACTGAAGCTTTCTTT
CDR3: CASSRWGGTEAFF